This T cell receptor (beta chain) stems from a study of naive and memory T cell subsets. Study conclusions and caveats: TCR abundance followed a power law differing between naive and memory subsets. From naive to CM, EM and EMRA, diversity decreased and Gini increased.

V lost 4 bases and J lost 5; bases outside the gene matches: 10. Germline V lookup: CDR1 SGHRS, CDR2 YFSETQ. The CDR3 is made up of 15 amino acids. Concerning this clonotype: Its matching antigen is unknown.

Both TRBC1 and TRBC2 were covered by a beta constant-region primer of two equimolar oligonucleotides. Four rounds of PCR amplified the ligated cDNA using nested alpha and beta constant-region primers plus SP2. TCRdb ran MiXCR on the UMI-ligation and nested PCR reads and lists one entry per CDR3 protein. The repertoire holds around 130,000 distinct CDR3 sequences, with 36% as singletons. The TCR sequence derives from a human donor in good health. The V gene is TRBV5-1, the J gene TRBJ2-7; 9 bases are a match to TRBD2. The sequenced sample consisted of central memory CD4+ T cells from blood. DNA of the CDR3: TGCGCCAGCAGCCCGAGATCAGCGGGAGGTCACGAGCAGTACTTC. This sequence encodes CASSPRSAGGHEQYF.